Listed below are T cell receptor beta chains from one sample, sequenced in a study of blood T cell repertoires in COVID-19. Some clones are missing from TCRdb's copy, which holds only in-frame ones; the method was immunoSEQ multiplex PCR. In the table there are 56,000 or so clones, about 88% of which are singletons. Sequencing was performed on peripheral blood. These receptors were obtained from a woman aged 60 to 75 with COVID-19, enrolled during active disease. Each CDR3 is given with its conserved first and last residue. Fields, in order: J gene, V gene, clone size, D gene, CDR3 length, CDR3 DNA, CDR3 protein. A D gene is named only where the DNA matches it firmly. Only some rows state a clone size, as once, few, many or a class for expanded clones.

TRBJ2-3	TRBV6-5	-	TRBD2	13	TGTGCCAGCCGGGAGGGCGGGACAGATACGCAGTATTTT	CASREGGTDTQYF
TRBJ2-5	TRBV6-2/TRBV6-3	-	TRBD2	15	TGTGCCAGCAGCTTCGGGGCGGGAGGGGGAGAGACCCAGTACTTC	CASSFGAGGGETQYF
TRBJ2-3	TRBV2	-	TRBD2	19	TGTGCCAGCAGTGAAGCAGAGGCTAGCGGGGGCCCGGGCACAGATACGCAGTATTTT	CASSEAEASGGPGTDTQYF
TRBJ1-6	TRBV13	-	-	16	TGTGCCAGCAGCTTAGCCAAGGACAGCGTGAATTCACCCCTCCACTTT	CASSLAKDSVNSPLHF
TRBJ2-7	TRBV5-4	-	TRBD2	14	TGTGCCAGCAGCGTTGGTGGACTAGCACACGAGCAGTACTTC	CASSVGGLAHEQYF
TRBJ2-2	TRBV19	-	-	17	TGTGCCAGTAAACGCGGGGCAGGGGGAATGAGCACCGGGGAGCTGTTTTTT	CASKRGAGGMSTGELFF
TRBJ1-1	TRBV7-9	-	-	13	TGTGCCAGCAGCCCGACAGAGTTCACTGAAGCTTTCTTT	CASSPTEFTEAFF
TRBJ2-3	TRBV7-2	-	TRBD1	14	TGTGCCAGCAGTAAGGGACAGTTCACAGATACGCAGTATTTT	CASSKGQFTDTQYF
TRBJ2-7	TRBV7-2	-	TRBD1	15	TGTGCCAGCAGCTTTACCGGGACAGGGTCGTACGAGCAGTACTTC	CASSFTGTGSYEQYF
TRBJ2-6	TRBV27	-	-	16	TGTGCCAGCAGTTTATCGGGGGGGCCTGGGGCCAACGTCCTGACTTTC	CASSLSGGPGANVLTF
TRBJ1-2	TRBV2	-	-	13	TGTGCCAGGGAAAACAGGGAAGACTATGGCTACACCTTC	CARENREDYGYTF
TRBJ2-7	TRBV7-7	-	TRBD1	15	TGTGCCAGCAGCCCTGGACAGGGGGCCTCCTACGAGCAGTACTTC	CASSPGQGASYEQYF
TRBJ1-2	TRBV5-6	-	-	12	TGTGCCAGCACGCGGGATAACTATGGCTACACCTTC	CASTRDNYGYTF
TRBJ2-7	TRBV6-9	-	TRBD2	15	TGTGCCAGCAGTTATTACCGGGAGACTAGCCACGAGCAGTACTTC	CASSYYRETSHEQYF
TRBJ2-7	TRBV27	once	TRBD2	15	TGTGCCAGCAGTTTAGGGGCGGGAGGATCCTACGAGCAGTACTTC	CASSLGAGGSYEQYF
TRBJ1-1	TRBV6-5	-	-	15	TGTGCCAGCAGTTACTCGCCCAGCGAGGACACTGAAGCTTTCTTT	CASSYSPSEDTEAFF
TRBJ2-3	TRBV5-1	once	TRBD2	14	TGCGCCAGCAGCTGGGGGGACTACACAGATACGCAGTATTTT	CASSWGDYTDTQYF
TRBJ2-7	TRBV5-6	-	-	15	TGTGCCAGCAGCTTTCCCGAGACAATGCCCTACGAGCAGTACTTC	CASSFPETMPYEQYF
TRBJ1-4	TRBV28	-	-	17	TGTGCCAGCAGTTTCCCCATGGGGGGGGAAGCTAATGAAAAACTGTTTTTT	CASSFPMGGEANEKLFF
TRBJ1-4	TRBV6-5	-	-	13	TGTGCCAGCAGTTACCCCGAAACCGGAGAACTGTTTTTT	CASSYPETGELFF
TRBJ1-1	TRBV7-2	-	-	13	TGTGCCAGCAGCTACAGCCTATGGACTGAAGCTTTCTTT	CASSYSLWTEAFF
TRBJ2-5	TRBV11-3	-	TRBD1	17	TGTGCCAGCAGTCCGTGGCAGGGAAGAGCACAGGGGGAGACCCAGTACTTC	CASSPWQGRAQGETQYF
TRBJ1-1	TRBV4-3	-	-	15	TGCGCCAGCACTCCGGGGGGGCTTGGGGACACTGAAGCTTTCTTT	CASTPGGLGDTEAFF
TRBJ2-7	TRBV7-2	-	TRBD1	15	TGTGCCAGCAGCCGTGGACAGGCCTTCTCCTACGAGCAGTACTTC	CASSRGQAFSYEQYF
TRBJ1-4	TRBV5-1	-	TRBD1	17	TGCGCCAGCAGCTCTGGACAGGGGGTCACGGCTAATGAAAAACTGTTTTTT	CASSSGQGVTANEKLFF
TRBJ1-4	TRBV30	-	TRBD1	13	TGTGCCTCAACGGGACAGCCTAATGAAAAACTGTTTTTT	CASTGQPNEKLFF
TRBJ1-4	TRBV7-9	-	TRBD1	14	TGTGCCAGCAGCTTACAGGGGGCGTATGAAAAACTGTTTTTT	CASSLQGAYEKLFF
TRBJ1-5	TRBV6-2/TRBV6-3	-	TRBD1	15	TGTGCCAGCAGCTATACCGGACAGGGGTATCAGCCCCAGCATTTT	CASSYTGQGYQPQHF
TRBJ2-2	TRBV6-2/TRBV6-3	-	TRBD1	19	TGTGCCAGCAGTTACCCTATAGATCCCGGACAGGCGAACACCGGGGAGCTGTTTTTT	CASSYPIDPGQANTGELFF
TRBJ2-4	TRBV4-1	-	-	16	TGCGCCAGCAGCGAAACCGCCGTCCGGGATAAAAACATTCAGTACTTC	CASSETAVRDKNIQYF
TRBJ1-2	TRBV9	-	TRBD1	15	TGTGCCAGCAGCGTTACAGGGGTCTCACCCTATGGCTACACCTTC	CASSVTGVSPYGYTF
TRBJ2-1	TRBV28	-	TRBD2	17	TGTGCCACCAAATCTCGACTAGCGGGGAGCTCCTACAATGAGCAGTTCTTC	CATKSRLAGSSYNEQFF
TRBJ2-1	TRBV9	-	TRBD2	13	TGTGCCAGCAGCGTAGCGGGGGGGGGTGAGCAGTTCTTC	CASSVAGGGEQFF
TRBJ2-5	TRBV7-9	-	-	14	TGTGCCAGCAGCCCCCCGTCCGGCCAAGAGACCCAGTACTTC	CASSPPSGQETQYF
TRBJ2-7	TRBV2	-	-	12	TGTGCCAGCAGTGAACAGGACTACGAGCAGTACTTC	CASSEQDYEQYF
TRBJ2-5	TRBV29-1	-	-	13	TGCAGCGTTGAAGTAGCCCGTCAAGAGACCCAGTACTTC	CSVEVARQETQYF